The 4 T cell receptor beta chains presented below share a single source sample, sequenced in a study of CD8+CD57+ T cells in acquired aplastic anemia. In patients chosen for sequencing, flow cytometry had shown CD8+CD57+ cell expansion. The TCR beta profiling, which covered VDJ combination and CDR3 sequence, was carried out using genomic DNA as the template. TCRdb used MiXCR to reprocess the reads, holding one entry per CDR3 protein. The sample shows around 200,000 distinct CDR3 sequences, 40% to 50% of them seen only once. The sample consisted of sorted CD4+, CD8+, or CD8+CD57+ T cells (not recorded which) from PBMCs. These receptor sequences come from a human donor with aplastic anemia.

This clonotype was counted ten times or more. The rearrangement links TRBV20-1 to TRBJ2-7; D gene ambiguous. Trimming shortened V by 3 bases and J by 3 bases, and 6 bases separated the two germline ends. This CDR3 has 11 amino acids. Germline V lookup: CDR1 DFQATT, CDR2 SNEGSKA (reference sequence). In DNA, the CDR3 is TGCAGTGCTAGGTTGGGCTACGAGCAGTACTTC. It yields the protein CSARLGYEQYF.

J is TRBJ1-1 and V is TRBV20-1, with D unclear. The V end lost 5 bases, the J end lost 0 bases, and 13 bases lay between the germline ends. This CDR3 has 14 amino acids. The germline V gene encodes CDR1 DFQATT and CDR2 SNEGSKA (reference sequence). CDR3 sequence reads: CSAEYVDLNTEAFF. The CDR3 DNA reads TGCAGTGCTGAATATGTGGACCTGAACACTGAAGCTTTCTTT.

The chain is built from TRBV19 and TRBJ2-1; 7 nucleotides line up with TRBD2. This CDR3 comprises 16 residues. The germline V gene encodes CDR1 LNHDA and CDR2 SQIVND (reference sequence). The V segment lost 2 bases and the J segment 0 bases; nucleotides outside the gene matches: 4. CDR3 loop: CASSIPRTSSYNEQFF. CDR3 DNA: TGTGCCAGTAGTATACCAAGGACTAGCTCCTACAATGAGCAGTTCTTC.

The sample holds many counts of this clonotype. This rearrangement joins TRBV10-2 to TRBJ2-3, with 7 bases that match TRBD2. The CDR3 length is 18 residues. The germline V gene encodes CDR1 WSHSY and CDR2 SAAADI. With 0 bases clipped from V and 0 bases from J, the junction kept 9 bases outside the gene matches. The CDR3 here is CASSESALLATSTDTQYF. DNA for the CDR3: TGCGCCAGCAGTGAGTCGGCTCTACTAGCGACTAGCACAGATACGCAGTATTTT.